Below are 20 T cell receptor beta chains sequenced from a single sample in a study of T cell repertoires in cytomegalovirus infection. Their specific antigens are unknown. From the reads, TCRdb called clonotypes with MiXCR, one entry per CDR3 protein. The sample shows hundreds of thousands of distinct CDR3 sequences, almost 30% of them seen only once. Sequencing was performed on cultured PBMCs, taken from culture after CMV antigen stimulation. These receptors were obtained from a human donor in good health (CMV status not recorded). Some clones in this sample may be carry-over from other donors' samples.

This clonotype was detected only a few times. The chain joins TRBV7-2 to TRBJ1-5, with 12 bases lining up with TRBD1. CDR1 SGHTA and CDR2 FQGNSA come from the germline V gene. The J segment lost 6 bases and the V segment lost 5 bases, leaving 14 bases of the junction unmatched. The CDR3 totals 18 residues. The CDR3, as DNA: TGTGCCAGCAGCCCCCGGGGGGACAGGGGGCGAATCGCTCAGCCCCAGCATTTT. Its translation: CASSPRGDRGRIAQPQHF.

This clonotype was seen just once. V usage is TRBV27 and J usage is TRBJ1-2; 7 bases match TRBD1. The V gene's germline CDR1 is MNHEY and CDR2 SMNVEV (reference sequence). This CDR3 region has 16 residues. V gave up 6 bases and J gave up 0 bases; unmatched junction bases: 10. CDR3 sequence reads: CASRHRGLPTNYGYTF. The CDR3 nucleotides read TGTGCCAGCAGGCACAGGGGACTTCCTACTAACTATGGCTACACCTTC.

This sequence joins TRBV2 and TRBJ2-1, with D unclear. Between the trimmed V and J ends, which lost 2 bases and 6 bases, there was a span of 14 bases. The germline V gene has CDR1 SNHLY and CDR2 FYNNEI. This CDR3 region has 15 residues. The CDR3: CASSENSLRINEQFF. DNA for the CDR3: TGTGCCAGCAGTGAAAACTCCCTGAGGATCAATGAGCAGTTCTTC.

The chain uses TRBV5-1 and TRBJ1-1; the D gene is possibly TRBD1 (6 bases). Trimming cost V 1 base and J 4 bases, with 14 bases left between them. CDR1 is SGHRS and CDR2 is YFSETQ in the germline V gene. The CDR3 has 15 amino acids. The CDR3 loop is CASSLLQGRSTEAFF. CDR3 sequence (DNA): TGCGCCAGCAGCTTGCTTCAGGGGAGGAGCACTGAAGCTTTCTTT.

Ten or more counts support this clonotype. The chain has TRBV6-5 and TRBJ2-7; D is unclear. V lost 5 bases and J 4 bases, leaving 12 bases between the germline ends. The CDR3 runs 13 residues. Per the germline V gene, CDR1 is MNHEY and CDR2 is SVGAGI. CDR3 amino acids: CASSPPNPYEQYF. The DNA of the CDR3 is TGTGCCAGCAGTCCCCCCAACCCTTACGAGCAGTACTTC.

V is TRBV7-3 and J is TRBJ1-2; TRBD1 matches at 10 bases. Germline CDR1 reads SGHTA; CDR2 reads FQGTGA. CDR3 length: 19 residues. V was clipped by 6 bases and J by 4 bases; unmatched bases: 20. The CDR3 sequence: CASSQIRDRGFFASYGYTF. In nucleotides, the CDR3 is TGTGCCAGCAGTCAGATCCGGGACAGGGGTTTCTTCGCTTCCTATGGCTACACCTTC.

Only a few counts were recorded for this clonotype. The V and J genes are TRBV20-1 and TRBJ1-6, with TRBD1 matching over 9 bases. CDR3 length equals 13 residues. The V gene's germline CDR1 is DFQATT and CDR2 SNEGSKA (reference sequence). After removal of 4 bases from V and 9 bases from J, the junction contained 4 bases not matched to a gene. The CDR3 loop reads CSAIQGAGSPLHF. CDR3 in DNA: TGCAGTGCTATACAGGGGGCAGGTTCACCCCTCCACTTT.

This clonotype was observed a few times. The CDR3 here is CSASTRQPDSPLHF. For the CDR3, the DNA is TGCAGTGCTAGTACCCGACAGCCGGATTCACCCCTCCACTTT. This chain connects TRBV20-1 to TRBJ1-6; D might be TRBD1 (5 bases). Germline CDR1 and CDR2: DFQATT and SNEGSKA (reference sequence). The CDR3 length is 14 residues. V lost 3 bases and J 8 bases, leaving 14 bases between the germline ends.

The rearrangement uses TRBV6-5 and TRBJ2-5; tentatively, D is TRBD2 (5 bases). V lost 6 bases, J lost 5 bases, and 13 bases lay in between. The CDR3 loop spans 13 amino acids. The germline CDR1 and CDR2 sequences are MNHEY and SVGAGI. CDR3 nucleotide sequence: TGTGCCAGCAGCGAGGACCCGGGGGAGACCCAGTACTTC. This gives the protein CASSEDPGETQYF.

This clonotype has a handful of counts. This chain joins TRBV6-1 and TRBJ2-7; 8 bases match TRBD1. Germline V lookup: CDR1 MNHNS, CDR2 SASEGT. V lost 6 bases, J lost 4 bases, and 8 bases stayed unmatched. The CDR3 is made up of 14 amino acids. The CDR3 reads CASSLRQGRYEQYF. The CDR3, as DNA: TGTGCCAGCAGCCTCAGACAGGGGCGATACGAGCAGTACTTC.

The V and J genes are TRBV25-1 and TRBJ2-3; a weak D match, TRBD1 (6 bases). V was trimmed by 9 bases and J by 0 bases, leaving 16 bases between them. The CDR3 is made up of 15 amino acids. CDR1 and CDR2 from the germline V gene are MGHDK and SYGVNS. DNA of the CDR3: TGTGCCAGGAGAAATTCAGGGGTGAGCACAGATACGCAGTATTTT. It is translated as CARRNSGVSTDTQYF.

This clonotype was counted many times. V usage is TRBV7-3 and J usage is TRBJ2-2; 7 bases are a match to TRBD2. The CDR3 consists of 16 residues. The germline gives CDR1 SGHTA, CDR2 FQGTGA. The junction had 10 bases not matched to a gene; V was cut back by 5 bases and J by 4 bases. Here the CDR3 DNA reads TGTGCCAGCAGCCCCCTCGGGGGAGGGGTCACCGGGGAGCTGTTTTTT. Translating it yields CASSPLGGGVTGELFF.

This chain connects TRBV28 to TRBJ1-1, with no clear D. V lost 6 bases to trimming and J lost 3 bases, with 8 bases between them. Germline V gene sequence: CDR1 MDHEN, CDR2 SYDVKM. The CDR3 is made up of 12 amino acids. The CDR3 bases are TGTGCCAGCAGCTTGCCTTACACTGAAGCTTTCTTT. Residues: CASSLPYTEAFF.

This clonotype was recorded a few times. CDR3 sequence reads: CASSQLSGRSYNEQFF. The CDR3 coding sequence is TGCGCCAGCAGCCAGCTGAGCGGGAGATCCTACAATGAGCAGTTCTTC. The rearrangement joins TRBV4-1 to TRBJ2-1; 8 bases line up with TRBD2. The V gene's germline CDR1 is MGHRA and CDR2 YSYEKL. This CDR3 contains 16 residues. V was clipped by 3 bases and J by 1 base; unmatched bases: 5.

The chain recombines TRBV7-3 with TRBJ1-1; D not resolved. The CDR3 is 14 amino acids. V was pared by 6 bases and J by 0 bases, with 11 bases between. Germline V lookup: CDR1 SGHTA, CDR2 FQGTGA. The CDR3 DNA follows: TGTGCCAGCAGGACTGACGACATGAACACTGAAGCTTTCTTT. Its translation: CASRTDDMNTEAFF.

The chain couples TRBV5-6 to TRBJ1-2; TRBD1 matches at 8 bases. Germline loops: CDR1 SGHDT, CDR2 YYEEEE. V gave up 3 bases and J gave up 7 bases; unmatched junction bases: 8. The length of the CDR3 is 14 residues. Here the CDR3 reads CASSWDGQGGGYTF. The CDR3 DNA reads as TGTGCCAGCAGCTGGGACGGACAGGGCGGTGGCTACACCTTC.

The J gene is TRBJ2-7, the V gene TRBV7-9, with 7 nucleotides matching TRBD1. CDR1 and CDR2 (germline): SEHNR, FQNEAQ (reference sequence). The junction had 1 base not matched to a gene; V was cut back by 3 bases and J by 2 bases. This CDR3 region has 13 residues. In nucleotides, the CDR3 is TGTGCCAGCAGCTTTCAGGGGGCCTACGAGCAGTACTTC. This gives the protein CASSFQGAYEQYF.

This clonotype was counted ten times or more. The J gene is TRBJ1-1, the V gene TRBV7-2; TRBD1 is a possible D gene (5 bases). The germline V gene has CDR1 SGHTA and CDR2 FQGNSA. Trimming removed 5 bases at V and 1 base at J, with 17 bases between. The CDR3 is 16 amino acids. The CDR3 region has the DNA TGTGCCAGCAGCCCCGGGGACGGGAGCTGGAACACTGAAGCTTTCTTT. As protein: CASSPGDGSWNTEAFF.

CDR3 DNA: TGTGCCAGCAGCTTAGTCCGGACAGGGGGAGGCGATACGCAGTATTTT. This sequence encodes CASSLVRTGGGDTQYF. The rearrangement links TRBV11-2 to TRBJ2-3; 10 bases are a match to TRBD1. Germline assignment: CDR1 SGHAT and CDR2 FQNNGV. Trimming took 1 base from V and 6 from J; bases not matched to a gene: 7. This CDR3 spans 16 amino acids.

This clonotype occurred a few times. The chain employs TRBV12-3 or TRBV12-4 and TRBJ1-1; TRBD1 matches 7 bases. This CDR3 is built from 15 residues. With 0 bases clipped from V and 6 bases from J, the junction kept 7 bases outside the gene matches. For the CDR3, the DNA is TGTGCCAGCAGTTTAGCAACCTTAGGGACAGCTGAAGCTTTCTTT. As protein: CASSLATLGTAEAFF.